The T cell receptor (beta chain) described here comes from a study of blood T cell repertoires in COVID-19. Sequencing was performed with immunoSEQ multiplex PCR; in TCRdb, only in-frame clones are kept and a portion is missing. The repertoire includes a few hundred thousand clones, 80% to 90% of them detected once, and over 1.3% sits in the top ten. The sequence was collected from a man at least 80 years old with acute or convalescent COVID-19. The sequencing sample was made of peripheral blood.

Written as DNA, the CDR3 is TGTGCCAGTAGTACCCAGCGGGGGCCTACCTACAATGAGCAGTTCTTC. Its translation is CASSTQRGPTYNEQFF. This chain links TRBV19 with TRBJ2-1; 8 bases map to TRBD2. The germline V gene encodes CDR1 LNHDA and CDR2 SQIVND (reference sequence). The V and J ends lost 4 bases and 2 bases, in that order; junction bases with no gene match: 7. The CDR3 loop spans 16 amino acids.